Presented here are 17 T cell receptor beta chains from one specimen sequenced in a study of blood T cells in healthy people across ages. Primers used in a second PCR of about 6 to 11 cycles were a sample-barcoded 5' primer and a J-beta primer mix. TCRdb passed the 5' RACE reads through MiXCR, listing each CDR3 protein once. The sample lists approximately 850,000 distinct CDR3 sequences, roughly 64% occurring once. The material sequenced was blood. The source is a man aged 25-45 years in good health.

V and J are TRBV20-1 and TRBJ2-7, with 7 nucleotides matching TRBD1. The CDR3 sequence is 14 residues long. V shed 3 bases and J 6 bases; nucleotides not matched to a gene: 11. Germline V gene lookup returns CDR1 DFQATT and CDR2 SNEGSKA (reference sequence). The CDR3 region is CSASEGAWGSEQYF. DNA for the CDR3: TGCAGTGCTAGTGAGGGGGCATGGGGATCCGAGCAGTACTTC.

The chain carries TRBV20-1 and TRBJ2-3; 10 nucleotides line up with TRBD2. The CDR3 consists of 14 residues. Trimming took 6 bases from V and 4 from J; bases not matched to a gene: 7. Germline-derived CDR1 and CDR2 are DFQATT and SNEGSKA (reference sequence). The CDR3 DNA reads TGCAGTGCCAACGCAGCGGGAGGGTCAGATACGCAGTATTTT. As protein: CSANAAGGSDTQYF.

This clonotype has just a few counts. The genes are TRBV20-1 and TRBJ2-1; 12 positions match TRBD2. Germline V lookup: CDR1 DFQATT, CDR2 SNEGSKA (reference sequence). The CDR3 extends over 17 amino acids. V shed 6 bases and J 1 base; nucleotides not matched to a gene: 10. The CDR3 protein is CSAPRLAGVTSYNEQFF. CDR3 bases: TGCAGTGCCCCAAGACTAGCGGGGGTAACATCCTACAATGAGCAGTTCTTC.

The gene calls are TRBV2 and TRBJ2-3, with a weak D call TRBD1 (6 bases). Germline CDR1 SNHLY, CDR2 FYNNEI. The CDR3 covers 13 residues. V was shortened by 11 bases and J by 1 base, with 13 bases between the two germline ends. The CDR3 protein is CAGSGHRTDTQYF. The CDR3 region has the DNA TGTGCCGGCTCGGGACACCGCACAGATACGCAGTATTTT.

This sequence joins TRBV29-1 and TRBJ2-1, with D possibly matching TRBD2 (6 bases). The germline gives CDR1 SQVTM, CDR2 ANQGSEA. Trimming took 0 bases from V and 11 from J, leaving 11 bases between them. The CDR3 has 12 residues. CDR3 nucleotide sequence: TGCAGCGTTGAAGATCTGGGGAGGAAGCAGTTCTTC. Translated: CSVEDLGRKQFF.

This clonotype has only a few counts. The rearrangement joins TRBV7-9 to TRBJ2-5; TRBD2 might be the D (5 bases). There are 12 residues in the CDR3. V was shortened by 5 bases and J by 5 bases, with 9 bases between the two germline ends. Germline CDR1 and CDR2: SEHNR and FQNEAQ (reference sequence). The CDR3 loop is CASSKRGETQYF. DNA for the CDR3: TGTGCCAGCAGCAAAAGAGGGGAGACCCAGTACTTC.

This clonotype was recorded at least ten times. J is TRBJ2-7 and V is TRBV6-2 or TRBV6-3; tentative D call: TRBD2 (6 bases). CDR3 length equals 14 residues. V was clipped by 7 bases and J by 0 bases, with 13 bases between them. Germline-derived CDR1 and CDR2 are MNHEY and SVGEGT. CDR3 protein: CASMDAGSSYEQYF. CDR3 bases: TGTGCCAGCATGGACGCGGGAAGCTCCTACGAGCAGTACTTC.

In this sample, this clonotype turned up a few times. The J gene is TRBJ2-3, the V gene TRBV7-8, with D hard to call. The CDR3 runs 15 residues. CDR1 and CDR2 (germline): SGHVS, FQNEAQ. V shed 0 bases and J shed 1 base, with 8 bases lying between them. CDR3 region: CASSLARVGTDTQYF. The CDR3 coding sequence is TGTGCCAGCAGCTTAGCTCGGGTCGGCACAGATACGCAGTATTTT.

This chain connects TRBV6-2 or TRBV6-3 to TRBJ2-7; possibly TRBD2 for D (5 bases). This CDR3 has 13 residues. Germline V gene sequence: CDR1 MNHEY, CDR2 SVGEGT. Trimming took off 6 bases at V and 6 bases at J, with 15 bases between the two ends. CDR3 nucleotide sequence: TGTGCCAGCAGACCCCTCGGCCGGGGCGAGCAGTACTTC. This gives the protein CASRPLGRGEQYF.

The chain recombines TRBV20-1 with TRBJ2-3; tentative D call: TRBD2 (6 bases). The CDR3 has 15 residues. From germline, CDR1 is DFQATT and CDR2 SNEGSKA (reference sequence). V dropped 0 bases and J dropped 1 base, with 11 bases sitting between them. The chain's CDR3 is CSARDWASGTDTQYF. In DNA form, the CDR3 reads TGCAGTGCTAGAGATTGGGCTAGCGGCACAGATACGCAGTATTTT.

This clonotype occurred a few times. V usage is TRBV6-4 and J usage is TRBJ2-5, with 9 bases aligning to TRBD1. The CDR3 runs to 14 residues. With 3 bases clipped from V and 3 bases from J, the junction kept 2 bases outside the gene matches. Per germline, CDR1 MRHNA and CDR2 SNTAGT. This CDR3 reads CASSDRDREETQYF. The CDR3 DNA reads TGTGCCAGCAGTGATCGGGACAGGGAAGAGACCCAGTACTTC.

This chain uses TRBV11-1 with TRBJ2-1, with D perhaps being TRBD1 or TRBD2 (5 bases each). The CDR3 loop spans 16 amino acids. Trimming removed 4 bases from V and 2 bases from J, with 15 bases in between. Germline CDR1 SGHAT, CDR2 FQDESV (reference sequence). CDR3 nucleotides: TGTGCCAGCAGCTCCCCGGGACGAGCGGCCTACAATGAGCAGTTCTTC. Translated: CASSSPGRAAYNEQFF.

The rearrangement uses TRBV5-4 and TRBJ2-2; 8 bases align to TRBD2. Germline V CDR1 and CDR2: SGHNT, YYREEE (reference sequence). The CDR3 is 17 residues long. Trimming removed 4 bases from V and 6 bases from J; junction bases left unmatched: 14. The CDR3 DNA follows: TGTGCCAGCAGCCCCGAGGGGCGGGGGGCCATCTCCGGGGAGCTGTTTTTT. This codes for CASSPEGRGAISGELFF.

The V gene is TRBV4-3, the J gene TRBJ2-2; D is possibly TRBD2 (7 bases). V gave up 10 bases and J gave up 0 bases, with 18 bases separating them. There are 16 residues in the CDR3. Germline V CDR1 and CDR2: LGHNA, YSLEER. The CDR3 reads CATRAGAGANTGELFF. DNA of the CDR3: TGCGCCACCCGGGCAGGGGCGGGAGCGAACACCGGGGAGCTGTTTTTT.

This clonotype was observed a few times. CDR3 bases: TGTGCCAGCAGCCGACTCGGCTATGGCTACACCTTC. It codes for CASSRLGYGYTF. This rearrangement joins TRBV7-2 to TRBJ1-2; D unresolved. The CDR3 is made up of 12 amino acids. V lost 5 bases, J lost 4 bases, and 8 bases lay in between. Germline-derived CDR1 and CDR2 are SGHTA and FQGNSA.

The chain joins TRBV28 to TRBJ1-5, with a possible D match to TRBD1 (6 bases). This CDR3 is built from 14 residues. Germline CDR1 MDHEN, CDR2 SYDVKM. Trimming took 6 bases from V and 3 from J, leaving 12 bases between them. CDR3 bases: TGTGCCAGCAGCCAAGGACAGCTCAATCAGCCCCAGCATTTT. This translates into CASSQGQLNQPQHF.

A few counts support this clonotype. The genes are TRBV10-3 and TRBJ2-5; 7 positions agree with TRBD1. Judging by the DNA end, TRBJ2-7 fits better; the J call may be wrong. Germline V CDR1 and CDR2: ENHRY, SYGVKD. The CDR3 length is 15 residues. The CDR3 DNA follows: TGTGCCACCAAAAGGATAGGGGACAGCGACTACGAGCAGTACTTC. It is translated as CATKRIGDSDYEQYF.